This T cell receptor beta chain was profiled in a study of cytomegalovirus exposure and HLA in healthy donors. Overall study results and limits: In vitro assays verified that a few CMV-associated chains recognized CMV antigens specifically. A later analysis showed HLA-associated TCR beta chains outstripping equally common others in clonal expansion.

On this clone itself: As yet, its antigen is unknown.

PCR employed 60 Vbeta and 13 Jbeta primers. Original processing methods: Some 11 million of the 60 million to 90 million unique TCR beta chains counted in a later analysis were shared. TCRdb's table, derived via immunoSEQ multiplex PCR, lists solely in-frame clones and lacks some. The V and J calls and the clone size are those of that table, but D and trimming were determined from the DNA. This sample carries around 180,000 clones, over 60% of them seen once, and the ten largest clones take about 1.6%. Sequenced material: PBMCs. The clonotype was recovered from a girl aged 5-17 years in good health and CMV-seronegative.

The CDR3 DNA is TGTGCCAGCAGCTTCTTCGAGCAGTACTTC. This sequence encodes CASSFFEQYF. This chain joins TRBV11-2 and TRBJ2-7; D unclear. With 3 bases removed from V and 6 bases from J, the gap between germline ends came to 3 bases. Germline loops: CDR1 SGHAT, CDR2 FQNNGV. This CDR3 spans 10 amino acids.